These T cell receptor beta chains were read from a single sample in a study of PD-L1 blockade in urothelial cancer. Repertoires were generated with immunoSEQ multiplex PCR, while TCRdb's copy carries only in-frame clones and drops some. The profile shows approximately 110,000 clones, roughly 90% of them singletons. The source material was PBMCs, sampled around atezolizumab (anti-PD-L1) treatment. These TCRs come from a man aged 60-69 years with urothelial cancer. The CDR3 runs from the conserved cysteine through the conserved F or W. D genes are given only for firm matches. The size entry is marked missing in some rows and otherwise reads once, few, many or a size class.

d_call: .; v_call: TRBV30; clone_size: few; j_call: TRBJ2-7; cdr3_length: 12; cdr3_nt: TGTGCCTGGAGTGCGGGGGTCTACGAGCAGTACTTC; cdr3_aa: CAWSAGVYEQYF
d_call: .; v_call: TRBV10-1; clone_size: once; j_call: TRBJ2-2; cdr3_length: 14; cdr3_nt: TGCGCCAGCAGTGAAGTGGGTCAGGCCGGGGAGCTGTTTTTT; cdr3_aa: CASSEVGQAGELFF
d_call: .; v_call: TRBV10-1; clone_size: .; j_call: TRBJ2-1; cdr3_length: 14; cdr3_nt: TGCGCCAGCAGTGAAACAGGGTTGTACAATGAGCAGTTCTTC; cdr3_aa: CASSETGLYNEQFF
d_call: .; v_call: TRBV30; clone_size: .; j_call: TRBJ1-1; cdr3_length: 15; cdr3_nt: TGTGCCTGGGGCACCGGGCCTACAGGGAACACTGAAGCTTTCTTT; cdr3_aa: CAWGTGPTGNTEAFF
d_call: .; v_call: TRBV11-2; clone_size: .; j_call: TRBJ2-2; cdr3_length: 16; cdr3_nt: TGTGCCAGCAACGAACAAGGGCTAGCAGGCGCCGGGGAGCTGTTTTTT; cdr3_aa: CASNEQGLAGAGELFF
d_call: .; v_call: TRBV6-5; clone_size: once; j_call: TRBJ1-4; cdr3_length: 15; cdr3_nt: TGTGCCACCGGGACGGCGGGAGCAACTAATGAAAAACTGTTTTTT; cdr3_aa: CATGTAGATNEKLFF
d_call: .; v_call: TRBV7-2; clone_size: .; j_call: TRBJ2-1; cdr3_length: 13; cdr3_nt: TGTGCCAGCTCCCAAACCGGGAGTCATGAGCAGTTCTTC; cdr3_aa: CASSQTGSHEQFF
d_call: TRBD2; v_call: TRBV5-1; clone_size: .; j_call: TRBJ2-7; cdr3_length: 14; cdr3_nt: TGCGCCAGCAGGCAGACTAGCGGGGGCTACGAGCAGTACTTC; cdr3_aa: CASRQTSGGYEQYF
d_call: TRBD1; v_call: TRBV5-1; clone_size: .; j_call: TRBJ2-7; cdr3_length: 14; cdr3_nt: TGCGCCAGCAGCCCAGACAGGGGGAGGTACGAGCAGTACTTC; cdr3_aa: CASSPDRGRYEQYF
d_call: TRBD2; v_call: TRBV6-1; clone_size: once; j_call: TRBJ2-5; cdr3_length: 14; cdr3_nt: TGTGCCAGCAGGGAAAGCGGGGGGAGAGAGACCCAGTACTTC; cdr3_aa: CASRESGGRETQYF
d_call: TRBD2; v_call: TRBV11-3; clone_size: .; j_call: TRBJ2-1; cdr3_length: 16; cdr3_nt: TGTGCCAGCAGCTCCACTAGCGGGAGTTTTTACAATGAGCAGTTCTTC; cdr3_aa: CASSSTSGSFYNEQFF
d_call: TRBD1; v_call: TRBV7-2; clone_size: .; j_call: TRBJ1-2; cdr3_length: 13; cdr3_nt: TGTGCCAGCAGCGCGAGACAGGGTGGAGGCTACACCTTC; cdr3_aa: CASSARQGGGYTF
d_call: TRBD1; v_call: TRBV4-2; clone_size: few; j_call: TRBJ2-7; cdr3_length: 15; cdr3_nt: TGTGCCAGCAGCCAAGGTTGGGACAGTTACTACGAGCAGTACTTC; cdr3_aa: CASSQGWDSYYEQYF
d_call: .; v_call: TRBV29-1; clone_size: .; j_call: TRBJ2-1; cdr3_length: 15; cdr3_nt: TGCAGCGTTGGATGGGGTTTTGGACTTGACAATGAGCAGTTCTTC; cdr3_aa: CSVGWGFGLDNEQFF
d_call: .; v_call: TRBV7-2; clone_size: once; j_call: TRBJ2-1; cdr3_length: 14; cdr3_nt: TGTGCCAGCAGCTCTGCCCCAGGGGAAGGTGAGCAGTTCTTC; cdr3_aa: CASSSAPGEGEQFF
d_call: .; v_call: TRBV28; clone_size: once; j_call: TRBJ2-7; cdr3_length: 11; cdr3_nt: TGTGCCAGCAGCCCTACGGGGGAGCAGTACTTC; cdr3_aa: CASSPTGEQYF
d_call: .; v_call: TRBV2; clone_size: .; j_call: TRBJ1-5; cdr3_length: 13; cdr3_nt: TGTGCCAGCAGTGAAGTTTACAATCAGCCCCAGCATTTT; cdr3_aa: CASSEVYNQPQHF
d_call: .; v_call: TRBV27; clone_size: .; j_call: TRBJ1-2; cdr3_length: 12; cdr3_nt: TGTGCCAGCAGTCGGGGGAGCAGTGGCTACACCTTC; cdr3_aa: CASSRGSSGYTF
d_call: TRBD1; v_call: TRBV6-5; clone_size: .; j_call: TRBJ2-3; cdr3_length: 16; cdr3_nt: TGTGCCAGCAGTTACTCGACGCAGGGGGATGGGGATACGCAGTATTTT; cdr3_aa: CASSYSTQGDGDTQYF
d_call: .; v_call: TRBV27; clone_size: .; j_call: TRBJ1-5; cdr3_length: 14; cdr3_nt: TGTGCCAGCCACAGGGACTATAGCAATCAGCCCCAGCATTTT; cdr3_aa: CASHRDYSNQPQHF
d_call: .; v_call: TRBV10-2; clone_size: .; j_call: TRBJ2-3; cdr3_length: 14; cdr3_nt: TGCGCCAGCAGCCAGGACTCCATCACAGATACGCAGTATTTT; cdr3_aa: CASSQDSITDTQYF
d_call: TRBD2; v_call: TRBV30; clone_size: .; j_call: TRBJ2-7; cdr3_length: 17; cdr3_nt: TGTGCCTGGAGTGTAGGGAGGCTAAGCGGGAGCTCCTACGAGCAGTACTTC; cdr3_aa: CAWSVGRLSGSSYEQYF
d_call: TRBD1; v_call: TRBV4-2; clone_size: .; j_call: TRBJ1-3; cdr3_length: 15; cdr3_nt: TGTGCCAGCAGAGGTCGACAGGGAACCCCGGGCACCATATATTTT; cdr3_aa: CASRGRQGTPGTIYF
d_call: TRBD1; v_call: TRBV2; clone_size: .; j_call: TRBJ2-3; cdr3_length: 14; cdr3_nt: TGTGCCAGCACCTGGACAGGGAATCCGGATACGCAGTATTTT; cdr3_aa: CASTWTGNPDTQYF
d_call: .; v_call: TRBV9; clone_size: .; j_call: TRBJ1-4; cdr3_length: 13; cdr3_nt: TGTGCCAGCAGCGTAGGGAGTGGGGAAAAACTGTTTTTT; cdr3_aa: CASSVGSGEKLFF
d_call: TRBD2; v_call: TRBV5-1; clone_size: .; j_call: TRBJ2-1; cdr3_length: 15; cdr3_nt: TGCGCCAGCAGCATCGGACTAGCGGGGGGGGTTGAGCAGTTCTTC; cdr3_aa: CASSIGLAGGVEQFF
d_call: TRBD2; v_call: TRBV4-3; clone_size: .; j_call: TRBJ2-2; cdr3_length: 17; cdr3_nt: TGCGCCAGCAGCCAAAGGACTAGCGGGGGTAACACCGGGGAGCTGTTTTTT; cdr3_aa: CASSQRTSGGNTGELFF
d_call: TRBD1; v_call: TRBV6-5; clone_size: .; j_call: TRBJ2-7; cdr3_length: 14; cdr3_nt: TGTGCCAGCAGTTACGGGACAGGGGTGGGGGAGCAGTACTTC; cdr3_aa: CASSYGTGVGEQYF
d_call: .; v_call: TRBV30; clone_size: few; j_call: TRBJ1-5; cdr3_length: 13; cdr3_nt: TGTGCCTGGAGTTTACAGAACAATCAGCCCCAGCATTTT; cdr3_aa: CAWSLQNNQPQHF
d_call: .; v_call: TRBV28; clone_size: .; j_call: TRBJ1-5; cdr3_length: 13; cdr3_nt: TGTGCCAGCAGGGAGGGTATCAATCAGCCCCAGCATTTT; cdr3_aa: CASREGINQPQHF
d_call: TRBD1; v_call: TRBV2; clone_size: .; j_call: TRBJ2-1; cdr3_length: 14; cdr3_nt: TGTGCCAGCAGTCTACAGGGGGCCCTAAATGAGCAGTTCTTC; cdr3_aa: CASSLQGALNEQFF
d_call: .; v_call: TRBV6-5; clone_size: .; j_call: TRBJ2-1; cdr3_length: 12; cdr3_nt: TGTGCCAGGGCTGGCGGATACAATGAGCAGTTCTTC; cdr3_aa: CARAGGYNEQFF
d_call: .; v_call: TRBV10-2; clone_size: .; j_call: TRBJ2-7; cdr3_length: 13; cdr3_nt: TGCGCCAGCAACTGGGGTCCAGGGTACGAGCAGTACTTC; cdr3_aa: CASNWGPGYEQYF